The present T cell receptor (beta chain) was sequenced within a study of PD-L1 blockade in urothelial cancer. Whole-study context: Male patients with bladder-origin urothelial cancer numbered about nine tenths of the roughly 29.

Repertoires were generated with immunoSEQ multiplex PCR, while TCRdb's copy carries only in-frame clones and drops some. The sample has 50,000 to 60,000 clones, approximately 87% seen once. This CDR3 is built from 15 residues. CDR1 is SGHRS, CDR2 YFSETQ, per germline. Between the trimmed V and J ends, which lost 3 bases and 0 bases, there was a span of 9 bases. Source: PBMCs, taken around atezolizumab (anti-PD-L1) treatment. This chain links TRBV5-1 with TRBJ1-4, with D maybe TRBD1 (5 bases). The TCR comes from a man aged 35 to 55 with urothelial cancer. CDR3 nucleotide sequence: TGCGCCAGCAGCTCGGGGGAAACAACTAATGAAAAACTGTTTTTT. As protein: CASSSGETTNEKLFF.